This entry concerns a single T cell receptor (beta chain). Its target is not known. Attached unique molecular identifiers marked individual cDNA molecules. TCRdb used MiXCR to reprocess the 5' RACE reads, holding one entry per CDR3 protein. The sample lists about 55,000 distinct CDR3 sequences, 14% to 15% seen once, with 9% to 10% in the top ten. This entry belongs to a study of early T cells in non-severe SARS-CoV-2 infection. Study-level information: With bulk RNA from unsorted whole blood as input, sequencing yielded unpaired chains.

Broader study findings: Matching results from VDJdb favored anti-spike CD8 responses, leaving private and CD4 specificities undetected.

CDR1 is GTSNPN and CDR2 is SVGIG in the germline V gene (reference sequence). V was cut by 0 bases and J by 6 bases, with 5 bases left in between. The CDR3 has 11 amino acids. This clonotype was obtained from an adult who was a healthcare worker with PCR-confirmed SARS-CoV-2 infection or an uninfected control (not recorded which). This sequence joins TRBV30 and TRBJ1-1; D ambiguous. The sample was whole blood, taken at baseline. The CDR3 DNA reads TGTGCCTGGAGTGTACTCTCTGAAGCTTTCTTT. Translating it yields CAWSVLSEAFF. The whole variable domain, filled in from reference TRBV30 and TRBJ1-1, reads SQTIHQWPATLVQPVGSPLSLECTVEGTSNPNLYWYRQAAGRGLQLLFYSVGIGQISSEVPQNLSASRPQDRQFILSSKKLLLSDSGFYLCAWSVLSEAFFGQGTRLTVV.